Below, 31 T cell receptor beta chains from the same sample are listed, as sequenced in a study of control samples from healthy donors and cancer patients (dated by TCRdb to between 2020 and 2021). The library relied on the immunoSEQ multiplex PCR assay. TCRdb carries this immuneACCESS record with in-frame sequences only. Its versions omit some clonotypes, under half of them owing to an unresolved V gene in the studies checked, with the rest unexplained. Recorded for this sample are roughly 120,000 clones; 93% of them occurred a single time. The ten biggest clones cover about 2.5% of the sample. Sequenced sample: blood. The receptor set was obtained from a man aged 25 to 40 in good health.

V and J are TRBV5-5 and TRBJ2-7; D not certain. Trimming shortened V by 4 bases and J by 0 bases, and 14 bases separated the two germline ends. CDR1 is SGHKS and CDR2 is YYEKEE in the germline V gene (reference sequence). The CDR3 contains 15 residues. CDR3 nucleotides: TGTGCCAGCAGCCCCGACTTAGTGAGCTCCTACGAGCAGTACGTC. As protein: CASSPDLVSSYEQYV.

This clone was recorded only once. This chain connects TRBV9 to TRBJ2-3; D is uncertain. The CDR3 spans 16 residues. The V gene lost 0 bases and the J gene lost 0 bases, with 11 bases spanning the gap. Germline V gene lookup returns CDR1 SGDLS and CDR2 YYNGEE. CDR3 in amino acids: CASSVVSRSSTDTQYF. The DNA of the CDR3 is TGTGCCAGCAGCGTAGTAAGCCGATCAAGCACAGATACGCAGTATTTT. Looking up the rest from reference TRBV9 and TRBJ2-3 gives the full variable domain: DSGVTQTPKHLITATGQRVTLRCSPRSGDLSVYWYQQSLDQGLQFLIQYYNGEERAKGNILERFSAQQFPDLHSELNLSSLELGDSALYFCASSVVSRSSTDTQYFGPGTRLTVL.

This chain links TRBV24-1 with TRBJ1-1; tentatively, D is TRBD1 (6 bases). The germline V gene encodes CDR1 KGHDR and CDR2 SFDVKD. This CDR3 has 15 residues. The germline V and J ends were trimmed by 5 bases and 5 bases, with 17 bases remaining between them. CDR3 region: CATSGRGGTRTEAFF. In DNA, the CDR3 is TGTGCCACCAGTGGACGGGGAGGGACAAGGACTGAAGCTTTCTTT.

This clone was seen just once. The chain joins TRBV6-5 to TRBJ1-1; D uncertain. CDR3 length equals 10 residues. Germline V gene sequence: CDR1 MNHEY, CDR2 SVGAGI. The V gene lost 11 bases and the J gene lost 5 bases, with 9 bases spanning the gap. The CDR3 DNA is TGTGCCTCCAGAGGGACTGAAGCTTTCTTT. Residues: CASRGTEAFF.

The chain employs TRBV7-9 and TRBJ1-1; D remains ambiguous. V was clipped by 2 bases and J by 5 bases, with 6 bases between them. CDR3 length equals 12 residues. CDR1 SEHNR and CDR2 FQNEAQ come from the germline V gene (reference sequence). CDR3 DNA sequence: TGTGCCAGCAGCTTAAGGGAGACTGAAGCTTTCTTT. This sequence encodes CASSLRETEAFF. The entire variable domain, with the rest obtained from reference TRBV7-9 and TRBJ1-1, is as follows: DTGVSQNPRHKITKRGQNVTFRCDPISEHNRLYWYRQTLGQGPEFLTYFQNEAQLEKSRLLSDRFSAERPKGSFSTLEIQRTEQGDSAMYLCASSLRETEAFFGQGTRLTVV.

Worth noting for this clone: Other DNA sequences in this sample translate to the same CDR3. The rearrangement links TRBV13 to TRBJ1-1; a weak D match, TRBD1 (5 bases). V lost 3 bases and J 1 base, leaving 9 bases between the germline ends. Germline loops: CDR1 PRHDT, CDR2 FYEKMQ (reference sequence). The CDR3 runs to 14 residues. CDR3 amino acids: CASSLGHPNTEAFF. The CDR3 nucleotides are TGTGCCAGCAGCTTGGGGCACCCGAACACTGAAGCTTTCTTT.

V gene TRBV2 combines with J gene TRBJ1-4; 7 bases are a match to TRBD1. Germline V gene sequence: CDR1 SNHLY, CDR2 FYNNEI. This CDR3 region has 16 residues. Unmatched junction bases numbered 12, after V lost 4 bases and J lost 7 bases. The CDR3 protein is CASSGPRAGGTEKLFF. The CDR3, as DNA: TGTGCCAGCAGTGGACCCCGGGCAGGGGGTACTGAAAAACTGTTTTTT.

The chain couples TRBV20-1 to TRBJ1-4; D not resolved. CDR1 and CDR2 (germline): DFQATT, SNEGSKA (reference sequence). Trimming shortened V by 6 bases and J by 8 bases, and 13 bases separated the two germline ends. This CDR3 spans 12 amino acids. The DNA of the CDR3 is TGCAGTGCCAGTGGGTTGGGGGAAAAACTGTTTTTT. Translating gives CSASGLGEKLFF.

The chain recombines TRBV24-1 with TRBJ1-5; D is undetermined. V gave up 9 bases and J gave up 5 bases, with 4 bases separating them. This CDR3 has 10 amino acids. The germline CDR1 and CDR2 sequences are KGHDR and SFDVKD. The CDR3 DNA follows: TGTGCCACCGTGTATCAGCCCCAGCATTTT. Translation gives CATVYQPQHF.

The V gene is TRBV7-2, the J gene TRBJ1-3; D not resolved. V dropped 5 bases and J dropped 0 bases, with 11 bases sitting between them. The germline gives CDR1 SGHTA, CDR2 FQGNSA. This CDR3 is 15 amino acids long. CDR3 sequence: CASSPLGLSGNTIYF. CDR3 coding DNA: TGTGCCAGCAGCCCCCTAGGGCTCTCTGGAAACACCATATATTTT.

This clone is a singleton in its sample. This chain joins TRBV2 and TRBJ1-4; 9 nucleotides match TRBD1. From germline, CDR1 is SNHLY and CDR2 FYNNEI. This CDR3 is built from 13 residues. V trimming: 10 bases; J trimming: 8 bases; junction bases outside the gene matches: 8. The DNA for the CDR3 is TGTGCCAACCAACAGGGGGCAGGGGAAAAACTGTTTTTT. Translation: CANQQGAGEKLFF.

This rearrangement joins TRBV7-2 to TRBJ2-5; 12 nucleotides align to TRBD2. J gave up 2 bases and V 2 bases, and 3 bases lay outside the gene matches. The CDR3 contains 16 residues. Germline V gene lookup returns CDR1 SGHTA and CDR2 FQGNSA. The CDR3 nucleotides are TGTGCCAGCAGCTTACTAGCGGGGGGGTCACAAGAGACCCAGTACTTC. This gives the protein CASSLLAGGSQETQYF.

The DNA of the CDR3 is TGTGCCAGCAGTTCACCTCGTGCCGCGTCCGGCGAGCAGTACGTC. Translated, it gives CASSSPRAASGEQYV. The V call is TRBV28, the J call TRBJ2-7; D is undetermined. The CDR3 is made up of 15 amino acids. Germline assignment: CDR1 MDHEN and CDR2 SYDVKM. V was clipped by 4 bases and J by 6 bases, with 19 bases between them.

The rearrangement links TRBV5-1 to TRBJ1-2; D unclear. The CDR3 covers 14 residues. Germline CDR1 reads SGHRS; CDR2 reads YFSETQ. Deletions cut 0 bases from V and 5 bases from J, with 11 bases between. The CDR3 nucleotides read TGCGCCAGCAGCTTGGAAGGGTTGGGTTATGGCTACACCTTC. Protein product: CASSLEGLGYGYTF.

This chain links TRBV5-6 with TRBJ2-1; no firm D call. In germline, CDR1 is SGHDT, CDR2 YYEEEE. Trimming shortened V by 0 bases and J by 5 bases, and 15 bases separated the two germline ends. The CDR3 is 16 amino acids. The chain's CDR3 is CASSLGRPTLDNEQFF. DNA for the CDR3: TGTGCCAGCAGCTTGGGCCGACCAACCCTCGACAATGAGCAGTTCTTC.

V usage is TRBV14 and J usage is TRBJ1-1; D remains ambiguous. Germline V CDR1 and CDR2: SGHDN, FVKESK. This CDR3 spans 15 amino acids. Trimming took off 3 bases at V and 6 bases at J, with 17 bases between the two ends. The CDR3 is CASSQQIWGVAEAFF. The DNA for the CDR3 is TGTGCCAGCAGCCAGCAGATTTGGGGTGTCGCTGAAGCTTTCTTT.

The CDR3 loop reads CASWGRRGGGYTF. The CDR3 coding sequence is TGTGCCAGCTGGGGAAGAAGAGGCGGAGGCTACACCTTC. The chain is built from TRBV2 and TRBJ1-2; D is ambiguous. V was trimmed by 8 bases and J by 8 bases, leaving 18 bases between them. This CDR3 region has 13 residues. Germline loops: CDR1 SNHLY, CDR2 FYNNEI.

This chain joins TRBV2 and TRBJ1-1; D may be TRBD1 (5 bases). The CDR3 is 10 amino acids. Germline CDR1 reads SNHLY; CDR2 reads FYNNEI. Between the trimmed V and J ends, which lost 8 bases and 10 bases, there was a span of 11 bases. CDR3 DNA: TGTGCCAGCGGGGGAAGGGGAGCTTTCTTT. Its translation: CASGGRGAFF.

V is TRBV7-2 and J is TRBJ2-5; D gene ambiguous. Looked up from germline, CDR1 is SGHTA and CDR2 is FQGNSA. This CDR3 comprises 12 residues. V was pared by 2 bases and J by 9 bases, with 10 bases between. This CDR3 is CASSLPPRAQYF. In nucleotides, the CDR3 is TGTGCCAGCAGCTTACCTCCCCGGGCCCAGTACTTC.

J is TRBJ1-2 and V is TRBV19, with unresolved D. Trimming pared 0 bases from V and 5 bases from J, leaving 16 bases between. The V gene's germline CDR1 is LNHDA and CDR2 SQIVND (reference sequence). The CDR3 spans 16 residues. CDR3 amino acids: CASSIEAWAEKYGYTF. The CDR3 nucleotides are TGTGCCAGTAGTATAGAGGCTTGGGCGGAGAAATATGGCTACACCTTC.

The chain couples TRBV29-1 to TRBJ1-4, with 10 bases that match TRBD1. Trimming at V came to 7 bases and at J to 7 bases, leaving 6 bases not matched to a gene. Germline assignment: CDR1 SQVTM and CDR2 ANQGSEA. This CDR3 spans 13 amino acids. The CDR3 region has the DNA TGCAGCGGCCAGGACAGGGGGAGTGAAAAACTGTTTTTT. Translating it yields CSGQDRGSEKLFF.

This chain connects TRBV19 to TRBJ1-1; 7 bases are a match to TRBD1. Germline trimming cut 5 bases from V and 7 bases from J; bases unmatched to any gene: 7. CDR1 is LNHDA, CDR2 SQIVND, per germline (reference sequence). This CDR3 comprises 13 residues. The CDR3 spells CASSPTTGHEAFF. CDR3 in DNA: TGTGCCAGTAGTCCAACGACAGGGCATGAAGCTTTCTTT.

The rearrangement uses TRBV6-5 and TRBJ1-2; D is possibly TRBD1 (6 bases). The CDR3 is made up of 12 amino acids. The germline V gene has CDR1 MNHEY and CDR2 SVGAGI. Trimming took off 2 bases at V and 8 bases at J, with 9 bases between the two ends. The CDR3 nucleotides read TGTGCCAGCAGTTACCCAGGGGCCGGCTACACCTTC. Its translation is CASSYPGAGYTF.

Concerning this clone: One end of the junction varies from germline; a read error may be responsible. The rearrangement links TRBV5-3 to TRBJ1-4, with D possibly being TRBD1 (5 bases). TRBV5-3 is treated as an ORF (open reading frame) with a function not yet certain. This CDR3 region has 11 residues. The CDR3 spells CVRSFRGKLFF. For the CDR3, the DNA is TGTGTCAGAAGCTTTAGGGGAAAACTGTTTTTT.

The chain is built from TRBV6-5 and TRBJ1-1, with D maybe TRBD1 (5 bases). The germline gives CDR1 MNHEY, CDR2 SVGAGI. Trimming stripped 5 bases from V and 4 bases from J, with 14 bases between. The CDR3 is 14 residues long. CDR3 residues: CASSLDTLGTEAFF. The CDR3 DNA sequence: TGTGCCAGCAGTCTGGACACTTTGGGCACTGAAGCTTTCTTT.

This sequence joins TRBV7-2 and TRBJ2-1; 12 bases fit TRBD2. Germline V gives CDR1 SGHTA, CDR2 FQGNSA. CDR3 length: 16 residues. The trim removed 1 base at V and 7 bases at J, leaving 5 bases unmatched. CDR3 nucleotide sequence: TGTGCCAGCAGCTTAGGGCTAGCGGGGGGGCAAAATGAGCAGTTCTTC. Residues: CASSLGLAGGQNEQFF.

The chain uses TRBV28 and TRBJ1-6, with D possibly TRBD1 on 6 matching bases. Germline V gene sequence: CDR1 MDHEN, CDR2 SYDVKM. Trimming removed 2 bases at V and 5 bases at J, with 16 bases between. The CDR3 loop spans 17 amino acids. The CDR3 DNA sequence: TGTGCCAGCAGTTTACCTCCCGGGGGGGCGGATAATTCACCCCTCCACTTT. Its translation is CASSLPPGGADNSPLHF.

The table lists this clone with a count of one. The chain recombines TRBV18 with TRBJ1-1; a weak D match, TRBD1 (5 bases). V lost 3 bases and J 3 bases, leaving 11 bases between the germline ends. CDR3 length equals 14 residues. Germline V gene sequence: CDR1 KGHSH, CDR2 LQKENI. CDR3 in DNA: TGTGCCAGCTCACCTAGTTTCAGGGACACTGAAGCTTTCTTT. This gives the protein CASSPSFRDTEAFF. The full variable domain, completed using reference TRBV18 and TRBJ1-1, is NAGVMQNPRHLVRRRGQEARLRCSPMKGHSHVYWYRQLPEEGLKFMVYLQKENIIDESGMPKERFSAEFPKEGPSILRIQQVVRGDSAAYFCASSPSFRDTEAFFGQGTRLTVV.

The CDR3 DNA sequence: TGTGCCAGTACCCCCCGGGGCAGATTGTTGAAGGAGACCCAGTACTTC. Its translation: CASTPRGRLLKETQYF. The chain carries TRBV19 and TRBJ2-5; D possibly uses TRBD1 or TRBD2 (5 bases each). CDR1 LNHDA and CDR2 SQIVND come from the germline V gene (reference sequence). The CDR3 covers 16 residues. Deletions cut 7 bases from V and 5 bases from J, with 23 bases between.

V gene TRBV5-1 combines with J gene TRBJ1-2, with TRBD1 matching 7 bases. This CDR3 is 16 amino acids long. Germline V gene lookup returns CDR1 SGHRS and CDR2 YFSETQ. V was clipped by 4 bases and J by 4 bases; unmatched bases: 13. For the CDR3, the DNA is TGCGCCAGCAGCCTATACACAGGGGATCGGGTCTATGGCTACACCTTC. It encodes CASSLYTGDRVYGYTF. Full variable domain (rest looked up from reference TRBV5-1 and TRBJ1-2): KAGVTQTPRYLIKTRGQQVTLSCSPISGHRSVSWYQQTPGQGLQFLFEYFSETQRNKGNFPGRFSGRQFSNSRSEMNVSTLELGDSALYLCASSLYTGDRVYGYTFGSGTRLTVV.

This sequence joins TRBV5-5 and TRBJ2-7; TRBD1 is a possible D gene (6 bases). CDR1 is SGHKS, CDR2 YYEKEE, per germline (reference sequence). The CDR3 covers 12 residues. V was cut by 7 bases and J by 5 bases, with 13 bases left in between. The CDR3 spells CASGGPTHEQYF. Here the CDR3 DNA reads TGTGCCAGCGGGGGCCCTACCCACGAGCAGTACTTC. Full variable domain (rest looked up from reference TRBV5-5 and TRBJ2-7): DAGVTQSPTHLIKTRGQQVTLRCSPISGHKSVSWYQQVLGQGPQFIFQYYEKEERGRGNFPDRFSARQFPNYSSELNVNALLLGDSALYLCASGGPTHEQYFGPGTRLTVT.